This TCR beta chain stems from a study of naive and memory T cell subsets. Study-wide findings and caveats: Especially in CD8 cells, naive repertoires contained a few larger clonotypes, possibly CD45RA-re-expressing memory cells.

From germline, CDR1 is LGHDT and CDR2 YNNKEL (reference sequence). With 4 bases clipped from V and 10 bases from J, the junction kept 7 bases outside the gene matches. This CDR3 is 14 amino acids long. This clonotype was seen only a few times. Its antigen is unknown. CD4+ T cell IFNgamma after overnight CMV lysate exposure gave donor CMV status. An equimolar mix of two oligonucleotides served as the beta constant-region primer for TRBC1 and TRBC2. The ligated cDNA underwent four PCR rounds using SP2 and nested alpha and beta constant-region primers. One entry per CDR3 protein results from TCRdb running MiXCR on the UMI-ligation and nested PCR reads. The data hold approximately 150,000 distinct CDR3 sequences, with about 20% observed a single time.

The rearrangement joins TRBV3-1 to TRBJ2-1; 10 bases align to TRBD2. This receptor was identified in a human donor in good health. Source material: naive CD8+ T cells from blood. The CDR3 here is CASSPGLAPSEQFF. In DNA, the CDR3 is TGTGCCAGCAGCCCGGGACTAGCGCCGAGCGAGCAGTTCTTC.